Following are 8 T cell receptor beta chains from one sample sequenced in a study of blood T cell repertoires in COVID-19 (dated by TCRdb to 2018 to 2021). The library was obtained by the immunoSEQ multiplex PCR assay. TCRdb stores this immuneACCESS table with in-frame sequences only. Part of the clones is absent; in the studies checked, under half of the shortfall reflects unresolved V genes, and no reason is known for the rest. This sample gives fewer than 130,000 clones in total; 76% of them show up just once. The ten largest clonotypes hold over 3.5% of the sample. The sequencing sample was made of peripheral blood. The receptors shown here come from a woman of 80 years or more with acute or convalescent COVID-19.

The gene calls are TRBV18 and TRBJ2-7, with 8 bases fitting TRBD1. This CDR3 comprises 16 residues. After removal of 3 bases from V and 5 bases from J, the junction contained 12 bases not matched to a gene. In germline, CDR1 is KGHSH, CDR2 LQKENI. CDR3 protein: CASSPWDRTRRDEQYF. The CDR3 DNA is TGTGCCAGCTCACCGTGGGACAGGACCCGTCGGGACGAGCAGTACTTC. The complete variable domain, with remaining parts taken from reference TRBV18 and TRBJ2-7, reads NAGVMQNPRHLVRRRGQEARLRCSPMKGHSHVYWYRQLPEEGLKFMVYLQKENIIDESGMPKERFSAEFPKEGPSILRIQQVVRGDSAAYFCASSPWDRTRRDEQYFGPGTRLTVT.

The genes are TRBV6-1 and TRBJ2-1; no reliable D call. Germline V gene sequence: CDR1 MNHNS, CDR2 SASEGT. Trimming took 1 base from V and 8 from J, leaving 15 bases between them. The CDR3 extends over 15 amino acids. DNA of the CDR3: TGTGCCAGCAGTGAAGTACAGCTATCTATGTATGAGCAGTTCTTC. It specifies CASSEVQLSMYEQFF.

The chain uses TRBV3-1 (or the pseudogene TRBV3-2) and TRBJ2-3, with TRBD2 matching 14 bases. CDR1 and CDR2 (germline): LGHDT, YNNKEL (reference sequence). The CDR3 has 15 amino acids. V dropped 6 bases and J dropped 8; count of bases not matched to a gene: 7. The CDR3 reads CASRLTSGGAGTQYF. CDR3 sequence (DNA): TGTGCCAGCAGGTTGACTAGCGGGGGGGCAGGTACGCAGTATTTT.

The chain couples TRBV10-3 to TRBJ2-3; D may be TRBD1 (6 bases). The CDR3 loop spans 14 amino acids. The V and J ends lost 4 bases and 2 bases respectively, with 10 bases between them. Looked up from germline, CDR1 is ENHRY and CDR2 is SYGVKD. The CDR3 spells CAISGTEITDTQYF. The CDR3 region has the DNA TGTGCCATCAGTGGGACAGAAATCACAGATACGCAGTATTTT.

CDR3 loop: CASSDRRGVDPQHF. CDR3 nucleotides: TGCGCCAGCAGTGATAGGAGGGGAGTCGACCCCCAGCATTTT. The chain uses TRBV10-2 and TRBJ1-5, with D possibly matching TRBD1 (5 bases). The V end lost 3 bases, the J end lost 10 bases, and 16 bases lay between the germline ends. The CDR3 consists of 14 residues. The germline V gene has CDR1 WSHSY and CDR2 SAAADI.

The rearrangement uses TRBV5-1 and TRBJ2-5; 9 bases align to TRBD1. This CDR3 contains 15 residues. The V gene's germline CDR1 is SGHRS and CDR2 YFSETQ. V dropped 0 bases and J dropped 5; count of bases not matched to a gene: 5. CDR3 nucleotide sequence: TGCGCCAGCAGCTTGGGAAGGACAGGGGAGGAGACCCAGTACTTC. It codes for CASSLGRTGEETQYF.

The rearrangement links TRBV20-1 to TRBJ2-7; TRBD2 is a possible D gene (5 bases). Trimming shortened V by 3 bases and J by 3 bases, and 15 bases separated the two germline ends. CDR3 length equals 14 residues. Germline V gives CDR1 DFQATT, CDR2 SNEGSKA (reference sequence). The CDR3 region is CSASHGAGFYEQYF. CDR3 nucleotide sequence: TGCAGTGCTAGTCACGGCGCGGGCTTCTACGAGCAGTACTTC.

The chain links TRBV27 to TRBJ1-1, with a tentative D call TRBD1 (5 bases). The CDR3 loop spans 13 amino acids. From germline, CDR1 is MNHEY and CDR2 SMNVEV (reference sequence). V was shortened by 2 bases and J by 5 bases, with 9 bases between the two germline ends. This chain's CDR3 is CASSLAPGTEAFF. The CDR3 nucleotides are TGTGCCAGCAGTTTAGCCCCAGGGACTGAAGCTTTCTTT.